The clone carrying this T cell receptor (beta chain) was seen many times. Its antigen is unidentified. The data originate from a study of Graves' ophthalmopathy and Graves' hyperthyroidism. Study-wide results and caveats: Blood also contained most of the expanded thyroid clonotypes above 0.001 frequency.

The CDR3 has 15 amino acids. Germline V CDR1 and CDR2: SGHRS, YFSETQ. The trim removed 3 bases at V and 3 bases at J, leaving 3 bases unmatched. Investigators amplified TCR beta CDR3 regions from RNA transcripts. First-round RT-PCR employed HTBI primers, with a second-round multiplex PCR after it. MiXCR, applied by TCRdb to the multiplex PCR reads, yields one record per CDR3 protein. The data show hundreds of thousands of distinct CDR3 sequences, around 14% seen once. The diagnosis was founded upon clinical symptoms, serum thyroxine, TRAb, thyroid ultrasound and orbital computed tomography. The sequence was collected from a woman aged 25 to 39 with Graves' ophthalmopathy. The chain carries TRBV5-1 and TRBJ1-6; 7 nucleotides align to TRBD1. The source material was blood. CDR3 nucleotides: TGCGCCAGCAGCTCCCGGGACAGCTATAATTCACCCCTCCACTTT. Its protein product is CASSSRDSYNSPLHF.